This entry features one TCR beta chain sequence. This sample stems from a study of blood T cell repertoires in COVID-19. Study information: The cDNA or gDNA used as material had been derived from T cells, B-cell-depleted T cells, or PBMCs.

From germline, CDR1 is MDHEN and CDR2 SYDVKM. The CDR3 extends over 15 amino acids. Trimming removed 6 bases from V and 3 bases from J; junction bases left unmatched: 9. Measured with immunoSEQ multiplex PCR; TCRdb has only the in-frame clones, and not every one. The sample lists about 50,000 clones, approximately 85% occurring once. The sequence derives from a man aged 60 to 75 with acute or convalescent COVID-19. The sample comprised peripheral blood. The chain couples TRBV28 to TRBJ2-3; 7 positions match TRBD1. The CDR3 DNA is TGTGCCAGCAGCATTAGACAGGGCGGGACAGATACGCAGTATTTT. It translates to CASSIRQGGTDTQYF. The whole variable domain, filled in from reference TRBV28 and TRBJ2-3, reads DVKVTQSSRYLVKRTGEKVFLECVQDMDHENMFWYRQDPGLGLRLIYFSYDVKMKEKGDIPEGYSVSREKKERFSLILESASTNQTSMYLCASSIRQGGTDTQYFGPGTRLTVL.